The present entry profiles one TCR beta chain with its context. One end of the junction does not line up with germline, which may come from a read error. It was with unique molecular identifiers that the TCRbeta library was prepared. Each CDR3 protein is one row after TCRdb ran MiXCR on the PCR reads. The sample has roughly 280,000 distinct CDR3 sequences, roughly 10% seen once. The data derive from a study of T-cell reconstitution after alpha-beta-depleted transplantation in children. The receptor was isolated from a male patient aged 2 to 10 who had a stem cell transplant for chronic granulomatous disease, so the T cells may come from the graft donor. The sequencing here drew on peripheral blood, taken 180 days after TCRalphabeta/CD19-depleted stem cell transplant.

CDR3 sequence reads: CASSRGRAHSYEQYF. CDR3 DNA: TGTGCCAGCAGTAGGGGGCGGGCACACTCCTACGAGCAGTACTTC. The chain has TRBV19 and TRBJ2-7; TRBD1 matches at 7 bases. Germline CDR1 reads LNHDA; CDR2 reads SQIVND (reference sequence). The CDR3 length is 15 residues.